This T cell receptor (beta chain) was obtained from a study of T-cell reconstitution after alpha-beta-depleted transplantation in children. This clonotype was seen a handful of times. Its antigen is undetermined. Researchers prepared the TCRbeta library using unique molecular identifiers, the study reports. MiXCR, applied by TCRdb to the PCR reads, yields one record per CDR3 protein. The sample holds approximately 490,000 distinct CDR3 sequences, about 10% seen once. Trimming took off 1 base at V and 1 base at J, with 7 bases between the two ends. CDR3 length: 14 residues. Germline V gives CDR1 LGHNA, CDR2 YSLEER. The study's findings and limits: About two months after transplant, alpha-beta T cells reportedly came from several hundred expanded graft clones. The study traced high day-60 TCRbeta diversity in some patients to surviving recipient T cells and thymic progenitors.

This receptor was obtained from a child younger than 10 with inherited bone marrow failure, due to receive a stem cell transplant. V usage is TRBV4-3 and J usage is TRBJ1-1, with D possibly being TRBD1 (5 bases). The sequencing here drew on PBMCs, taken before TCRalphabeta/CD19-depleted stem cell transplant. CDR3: CASSQARENTEAFF. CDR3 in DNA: TGCGCCAGCAGCCAAGCCAGGGAGAACACTGAAGCTTTCTTT.